This is a list of T cell receptor beta chains from one sample in a study of human T cells and chemical hapten exposure. One entry per CDR3 protein, called by TCRdb with MiXCR from the RACE reads. This table has 80,000 to 100,000 distinct CDR3 sequences, roughly 10% appearing once. This specimen was whole blood, taken in connection with sensitization to the hapten diphenylcyclopropenone (DPC). The origin of the receptors is a woman in her fifties or sixties with alopecia areata. Some clones in this sample may be carry-over from other donors' samples. Each CDR3 is given with its conserved first and last residue. D genes are given only for firm matches. Clone size is not always given. Where it is, it says once, few, many or a class for expanded clones.

>TRBV28|many|TRBJ2-1|TRBD2
TGTGCCAGCAGTTTAAGTACCGGGAGGTCGGGCAATGAGCAGTTCTTC
CASSLSTGRSGNEQFF
>TRBV12-3/TRBV12-4|.|TRBJ1-1|.
TGTGCCAGCAGACTCGGTGTGGCAGCTGAAGCTTTCTTT
CASRLGVAAEAFF
>TRBV28|.|TRBJ1-6|.
TGTGCCAGCAGTCGCTCGACTCTGCGGGGCTCACCCCTCCACTTT
CASSRSTLRGSPLHF
>TRBV18|few|TRBJ2-7|TRBD1
TGTGCCAGCTCCTCGACAGGGTTTGCCTACGAGCAGTACTTC
CASSSTGFAYEQYF
>TRBV28|.|TRBJ2-5|.
TGTGCCAGCAGAATTGGGGGGAATCAAGAGACCCAGTACTTC
CASRIGGNQETQYF
>TRBV5-1|many|TRBJ2-6|.
TGCGCCAGCAGCTTGGGGTCTCGCTCTGGGGCCAACGTCCTGACTTTC
CASSLGSRSGANVLTF
>TRBV11-2|few|TRBJ1-6|TRBD1
TGTGCCAGCAGCGTAAACAGGGGAAATTCACCCCTCCACTTT
CASSVNRGNSPLHF
>TRBV7-2|.|TRBJ2-7|.
TGTGCCAGCAGCTTAGGGAACACAAAAACCTACGAGCAGTACTTC
CASSLGNTKTYEQYF
>TRBV18|few|TRBJ2-7|TRBD1
TGTGCCAGCTCACCAGGACAGGGACCCTACGAGCAGTACTTC
CASSPGQGPYEQYF
>TRBV29-1|many|TRBJ1-1|.
TGCAGCGTTGACTTGAGAAACCTCAGAGGGAACACTGAAGCTTTCTTT
CSVDLRNLRGNTEAFF
>TRBV27|.|TRBJ2-1|TRBD1
TGTGCCAGCAGTCCCAGACAGGGGGGAAATGAGCAGTTCTTC
CASSPRQGGNEQFF
>TRBV7-2|.|TRBJ2-3|.
TGTGCCAGCAGCTTAGCGGGACTCAACACAGATACGCAGTATTTT
CASSLAGLNTDTQYF
>TRBV11-1|.|TRBJ2-7|.
TGTGCCAGCAGCTTTCCAGAAACCTACGAGCAGTACTTC
CASSFPETYEQYF
>TRBV6-2/TRBV6-3|many|TRBJ2-1|TRBD2
TGTGCCAGCAGTTACTACGGCGGGAGGTTAGACGAGCAGTTCTTC
CASSYYGGRLDEQFF
>TRBV20-1|.|TRBJ1-5|.
TGCAGTACGACGGGGAAGAATAGCAATCAGCCCCAGCATTTT
CSTTGKNSNQPQHF
>TRBV7-2|few|TRBJ2-3|TRBD2
TGTGCCAGCAGCCTAGCGGGAGGGAGTTCAGATACGCAGTATTTT
CASSLAGGSSDTQYF
>TRBV30|few|TRBJ2-3|TRBD2
TGTGCCTGGAGTGTACATGGAGCGGGGCTGGATACGCAGTATTTT
CAWSVHGAGLDTQYF
>TRBV7-2|many|TRBJ2-2|TRBD1
TGTGCCAGCAGCCGGACAGGGGGCCCGACCGGGGAGCTGTTTTTT
CASSRTGGPTGELFF
>TRBV20-1|.|TRBJ2-1|.
TGCAGTGCTAGAGTCGTGGGGTTTCAGTACAATGAGCAGTTCTTC
CSARVVGFQYNEQFF
>TRBV20-1|many|TRBJ1-2|.
TGCAGTGCTAGAGAGGGGGGACGGACGAGCTACACCTTC
CSAREGGRTSYTF
>TRBV20-1|many|TRBJ2-7|.
TGCAGTGCTGGGTCCCTCTACGAGCAGTACTTC
CSAGSLYEQYF
>TRBV12-3/TRBV12-4|many|TRBJ2-1|TRBD2
TGTGCCAGCAGCCCGAGCGGACTAGCGGAAAAAGGGCAGTTCTTC
CASSPSGLAEKGQFF
>TRBV15|.|TRBJ1-1|.
TGTGCCACCAGCAGAGATCGGCTGCAGGGGCCGGACACTGAAGCTTTCTTT
CATSRDRLQGPDTEAFF
>TRBV7-9|.|TRBJ1-5|TRBD1
TGTGCCAGCAGCAATATTTCGACAGGGTATCGGAATCAGCCCCAGCATTTT
CASSNISTGYRNQPQHF
>TRBV9|many|TRBJ2-5|.
TGTGCCAGCAGCGTCCCCAAAGAGACCCAGTACTTC
CASSVPKETQYF
>TRBV6-6|.|TRBJ1-5|.
TGTGCCAGCAGTCAAACACGGGACACCAGGGATTTTGGGCATTTT
CASSQTRDTRDFGHF
>TRBV18|many|TRBJ2-7|.
TGTGCCAGCTCCAAAGGGCGGGAAGGATCCTACGAGCAGTACTTC
CASSKGREGSYEQYF
>TRBV20-1|few|TRBJ2-1|TRBD2
TGCAGTGCTAGAGATTACGGGAGGGCATACAATGAGCAGTTCTTC
CSARDYGRAYNEQFF
>TRBV12-3/TRBV12-4|many|TRBJ2-5|.
TGTGCCAGCAGTATCCGACTCGGAGGGGTAGAGACCCAGTACTTC
CASSIRLGGVETQYF
>TRBV28|few|TRBJ2-7|TRBD1
TGTGCCAGCAGTTTAGGGACAGGGTTCTACGAGCAGTACTTC
CASSLGTGFYEQYF
>TRBV7-9|medium-sized|TRBJ1-4|.
TGTGCCAGCAGCTTAGAGGACAGCATTGAAAAACTGTTTTTT
CASSLEDSIEKLFF
>TRBV5-1|.|TRBJ1-5|.
TGCGCCAGCAGCTTGGGGGTAGGCAATCAGCCCCAGCATTTT
CASSLGVGNQPQHF
>TRBV5-1|few|TRBJ2-2|.
TGCGCCAGCAGCTTGAGCAAAGCTAACACCGGGGAGCTGTTTTTT
CASSLSKANTGELFF
>TRBV29-1|.|TRBJ2-3|TRBD2
TGCAGCGTTTCAGCGGGGGTCAGCACAGATACGCAGTATTTT
CSVSAGVSTDTQYF
>TRBV7-9|many|TRBJ1-5|.
TGTGCCAGCAGCTTTAGTGCGGCTCAGCCCCAGCATTTT
CASSFSAAQPQHF
>TRBV12-3/TRBV12-4|.|TRBJ2-2|.
TGTGCCAGCAGGGCCCAGGGACCCGGGGAGCTGTTTTTT
CASRAQGPGELFF
>TRBV20-1|.|TRBJ2-3|.
TGCAGTGCCAACCCCTGGGCGGGGAGCACAGATACGCAGTATTTT
CSANPWAGSTDTQYF
>TRBV6-2/TRBV6-3|few|TRBJ2-7|.
TGTGCCAGCAGGTCGGCAGGCATCTCCTACGAGCAGTACTTC
CASRSAGISYEQYF
>TRBV7-2|few|TRBJ2-7|TRBD2
TGTGCCAGCAGCTCCAGGACTAGCGGGGCCTACGAGCAGTACTTC
CASSSRTSGAYEQYF
>TRBV7-9|many|TRBJ1-6|.
TGTGCCAGCAGCTTAACAGGAGTAAATTCACCCCTCCACTTT
CASSLTGVNSPLHF
>TRBV12-3/TRBV12-4|few|TRBJ2-3|.
TGTGCCAGCAGTTCCCCACAGGGTTACACAGATACGCAGTATTTT
CASSSPQGYTDTQYF
>TRBV9|.|TRBJ2-5|TRBD2
TGTGCCAGCAGACCGGGACTAGCGGTCCAAGAGACCCAGTACTTC
CASRPGLAVQETQYF
>TRBV24-1|.|TRBJ2-5|TRBD1
TGTGCCACAAGTGGGACAGGGGGAAGCCAAGAGACCCAGTACTTC
CATSGTGGSQETQYF
>TRBV15|many|TRBJ2-1|TRBD2
TGTGCCACCAGTGGAGCGGGAGGGCCTTTCAATGAGCAGTTCTTC
CATSGAGGPFNEQFF
>TRBV5-4|few|TRBJ2-7|.
TGTGCCAGCGGGCGAGGAGAATACGAGCAGTACTTC
CASGRGEYEQYF
>TRBV20-1|many|TRBJ2-2|.
TGCAGTGCCCTTCGGGCAGGGGGGACCACCGGGGAGCTGTTTTTT
CSALRAGGTTGELFF